These 12 T cell receptor beta chains were sequenced from one sample in a study of vaccination and CD4 T cells after COVID-19. Time point defined: late sampling 161 to 241 days after vaccination in three convalescent patients. Using its own MiXCR run on the PCR reads, TCRdb lists one record per CDR3 protein. The table shows approximately 30,000 distinct CDR3 sequences, with roughly 51% occurring only once. Sequences were derived from CD4+ T cells from blood, sampled about 7 months after SARS-CoV-2 vaccination. All receptors come from a human donor who had recovered from COVID-19.

The table lists this clonotype with a few counts. The chain links TRBV28 to TRBJ1-6; possibly TRBD1 for D (5 bases). This CDR3 has 15 amino acids. Deletions cut 8 bases from V and 6 bases from J, with 17 bases between. In germline, CDR1 is MDHEN, CDR2 SYDVKM. As DNA, the CDR3 is TGTGCCAGCCTTTCGGGGACCTTGGGTAATTCACCCCTCCACTTT. Its protein product is CASLSGTLGNSPLHF.

The gene calls are TRBV5-8 and TRBJ1-1; no firm D call. Germline lookup yields CDR1 SGHTS and CDR2 YDEGEE. The V end was cut by 2 bases, the J end by 1 base, with 6 bases between. The CDR3 is made up of 13 amino acids. DNA of the CDR3: TGTGCCAGCAGCTTCTTTGGGAACACTGAAGCTTTCTTT. It codes for CASSFFGNTEAFF.

The chain uses TRBV7-2 and TRBJ1-1; the D is unclear. This CDR3 contains 14 residues. The germline gives CDR1 SGHTA, CDR2 FQGNSA. V lost 1 base to trimming and J lost 0 bases, with 6 bases between them. CDR3 DNA sequence: TGTGCCAGCAGCTTAGGGACCCTGAACACTGAAGCTTTCTTT. It yields the protein CASSLGTLNTEAFF.

The genes are TRBV28 and TRBJ1-5; D uncertain. The CDR3 totals 12 residues. Germline V lookup: CDR1 MDHEN, CDR2 SYDVKM. Trimming stripped 6 bases from V and 9 bases from J, with 12 bases between. The CDR3: CASSPNQRPQHF. The CDR3, as DNA: TGTGCCAGCAGCCCAAATCAGCGGCCCCAGCATTTT.

The chain uses TRBV20-1 and TRBJ2-1, with 9 bases aligning to TRBD1. This CDR3 has 13 amino acids. V shed 5 bases and J 9 bases; nucleotides not matched to a gene: 8. CDR1 is DFQATT, CDR2 SNEGSKA, per germline (reference sequence). CDR3 residues: CSAAGQGWGEQFF. The CDR3, as DNA: TGCAGTGCTGCGGGACAGGGTTGGGGTGAGCAGTTCTTC.

The V gene is TRBV6-2 or TRBV6-3, the J gene TRBJ2-3; perhaps TRBD1 as D (6 bases). V was shortened by 10 bases and J by 4 bases, with 21 bases between the two germline ends. From germline, CDR1 is MNHEY and CDR2 SVGEGT. The CDR3 extends over 15 amino acids. CDR3 sequence: CATEHQGPGADTQYF. The CDR3 region has the DNA TGTGCCACCGAGCACCAGGGTCCAGGGGCAGATACGCAGTATTTT.

This rearrangement joins TRBV20-1 to TRBJ2-3, with D unclear. Per the germline V gene, CDR1 is DFQATT and CDR2 is SNEGSKA (reference sequence). This CDR3 has 13 residues. Trimming pared 5 bases from V and 3 bases from J, leaving 12 bases between. The CDR3: CSASSDWTDTQYF. In DNA form, the CDR3 reads TGCAGTGCTTCCTCTGATTGGACAGATACGCAGTATTTT.

The V call is TRBV19, the J call TRBJ1-5; TRBD1 is a possible D gene (6 bases). Trimming pared 5 bases from V and 6 bases from J, leaving 14 bases between. CDR1 and CDR2 (germline): LNHDA, SQIVND (reference sequence). This CDR3 contains 14 residues. The CDR3 here is CASSRRDISQPQHF. In DNA form, the CDR3 reads TGTGCCAGTAGTCGGAGGGACATCAGTCAGCCCCAGCATTTT.

The chain is built from TRBV29-1 and TRBJ2-3, with D possibly being TRBD2 (5 bases). The V end was cut by 5 bases, the J end by 6 bases, with 12 bases between. Germline V gives CDR1 SQVTM, CDR2 ANQGSEA. The CDR3 runs 12 residues. The CDR3 DNA reads as TGCAGCGTTCTACACCCGGGGGATACGCAGTATTTT. Protein sequence: CSVLHPGDTQYF.

V usage is TRBV5-1 and J usage is TRBJ2-3; D uncertain. The CDR3 length is 15 residues. The V gene's germline CDR1 is SGHRS and CDR2 YFSETQ. V shed 3 bases and J shed 2 bases, with 13 bases lying between them. CDR3 sequence: CASSYRGRYTDTQYF. The CDR3 bases are TGCGCCAGCAGCTATCGAGGCAGATACACAGATACGCAGTATTTT. The full variable domain, with the rest looked up from reference TRBV5-1 and TRBJ2-3, is KAGVTQTPRYLIKTRGQQVTLSCSPISGHRSVSWYQQTPGQGLQFLFEYFSETQRNKGNFPGRFSGRQFSNSRSEMNVSTLELGDSALYLCASSYRGRYTDTQYFGPGTRLTVL.

This chain joins TRBV20-1 and TRBJ2-7; TRBD2 matches 11 bases. V lost 2 bases and J lost 2; bases outside the gene matches: 5. This CDR3 spans 15 amino acids. Germline V gives CDR1 DFQATT, CDR2 SNEGSKA (reference sequence). The CDR3 DNA is TGCAGTGCTAGAAGGGGGACTAGCGGAACCTACGAGCAGTACTTC. Its translation: CSARRGTSGTYEQYF.

In this sample, this clonotype turned up a few times. The genes are TRBV19 and TRBJ1-5; 7 nucleotides align to TRBD1. Germline CDR1 is LNHDA and CDR2 is SQIVND (reference sequence). The V and J ends lost 6 bases and 6 bases, in that order; junction bases with no gene match: 2. The CDR3 covers 12 residues. Here the CDR3 DNA reads TGTGCCAGTAGAACAGGGGTTCAGCCCCAGCATTTT. Translation: CASRTGVQPQHF.